The 25 T cell receptor beta chains listed next were all sequenced from one sample in a study of human T cells and chemical hapten exposure. Time point specified: pre-sensitization, week 0. Specified treatment: therapeutic diphenylcyclopropenone sensitization with weekly scalp DPC. TCRdb recomputed calls from the RACE reads with MiXCR, one row per CDR3 protein. The data show about 350,000 distinct CDR3 sequences, around 5.5% seen once. The specimen was whole blood, collected in connection with sensitization to the hapten diphenylcyclopropenone (DPC). The receptor set was obtained from a woman younger than 30 with alopecia areata. Some clones in this sample may be carry-over from other donors' samples.

This clonotype was detected ten times or more. The chain carries TRBV14 and TRBJ1-1; D gene unclear. The CDR3 totals 14 residues. The germline V gene encodes CDR1 SGHDN and CDR2 FVKESK. V was shortened by 2 bases and J by 2 bases, with 9 bases between the two germline ends. CDR3 nucleotides: TGTGCCAGCAGCCAATTGAGGGATAACACTGAAGCTTTCTTT. It yields the protein CASSQLRDNTEAFF.

V is TRBV15 and J is TRBJ2-1; tentative D call: TRBD2 (5 bases). The V end was cut by 0 bases, the J end by 4 bases, with 19 bases between. CDR1 and CDR2 (germline): LNHNV, YYDKDF (reference sequence). The CDR3 length is 18 residues. CDR3 in amino acids: CATSRDPGRATGYNEQFF. The CDR3 DNA reads as TGTGCCACCAGCAGAGATCCGGGCAGAGCGACGGGATACAATGAGCAGTTCTTC. Supplemented by reference TRBV15 and TRBJ2-1, the full variable domain reads DAMVIQNPRYQVTQFGKPVTLSCSQTLNHNVMYWYQQKSSQAPKLLFHYYDKDFNNEADTPDNFQSRRPNTSFCFLDIRSPGLGDTAMYLCATSRDPGRATGYNEQFFGPGTRLTVL.

This clonotype was seen a handful of times. The CDR3 sequence: CASSQARQPTDTQYF. CDR3 in DNA: TGTGCCAGCAGCCAAGCGCGCCAGCCCACAGATACGCAGTATTTT. This sequence joins TRBV14 and TRBJ2-3; D gene uncertain. CDR3 length: 15 residues. CDR1 SGHDN and CDR2 FVKESK come from the germline V gene. V lost 1 base and J lost 2, with 10 bases in between.

This clonotype was seen many times. This chain links TRBV12-3 or TRBV12-4 with TRBJ2-2; maybe TRBD2 (5 bases). The CDR3 covers 15 residues. V was clipped by 3 bases and J by 2 bases, with 10 bases between them. CDR3 region: CASSFSLANTGELFF. CDR3 nucleotide sequence: TGTGCCAGCAGTTTTTCCCTAGCAAACACCGGGGAGCTGTTTTTT.

The chain recombines TRBV20-1 with TRBJ2-3, with D unclear. CDR3 size: 13 residues. Germline CDR1 reads DFQATT; CDR2 reads SNEGSKA (reference sequence). The V and J ends lost 3 bases and 4 bases respectively, with 11 bases between them. The CDR3 sequence is CSASSYEADTQYF. CDR3 in DNA: TGCAGTGCTAGTAGTTACGAGGCAGATACGCAGTATTTT.

A few counts support this clonotype. The chain has TRBV7-9 and TRBJ1-4, with D maybe TRBD1 (5 bases). The CDR3 loop spans 14 amino acids. Between the trimmed V and J ends, which lost 0 bases and 8 bases, there was a span of 10 bases. Germline V lookup: CDR1 SEHNR, CDR2 FQNEAQ (reference sequence). The CDR3 region has the DNA TGTGCCAGCAGCTTAGCGACAGTTGGAGAAAAACTGTTTTTT. Translating it yields CASSLATVGEKLFF.

The rearrangement uses TRBV15 and TRBJ1-5; the D gene is possibly TRBD1 (5 bases). In germline, CDR1 is LNHNV, CDR2 YYDKDF (reference sequence). The CDR3 extends over 14 amino acids. The ends were cut back, 0 bases at V and 7 bases at J, with 10 bases in the middle. CDR3 loop: CATSREKGRQPQHF. CDR3 coding DNA: TGTGCCACCAGCAGAGAAAAGGGGAGACAGCCCCAGCATTTT.

The sample holds many counts of this clonotype. The genes are TRBV2 and TRBJ1-5, with D uncertain. The CDR3 length is 13 residues. The V gene lost 1 base and the J gene lost 7 bases, with 8 bases spanning the gap. Germline V gene sequence: CDR1 SNHLY, CDR2 FYNNEI. As DNA, the CDR3 is TGTGCCAGCAGTGAAGTGGGCGGGCAGCCCCAGCATTTT. The encoded protein is CASSEVGGQPQHF.

This clonotype was recorded a few times. The rearrangement uses TRBV12-3 or TRBV12-4 and TRBJ1-4; possibly TRBD1 for D (6 bases). This CDR3 is built from 14 residues. V was clipped by 3 bases and J by 6 bases, with 11 bases between them. The CDR3 region has the DNA TGTGCCAGCAGTTTTCAGGGGATGGATGAAAAACTGTTTTTT. It yields the protein CASSFQGMDEKLFF.

This clonotype has just a few counts. The chain couples TRBV19 to TRBJ2-3, with TRBD2 matching 10 bases. The ends lost 3 bases at V and 4 bases at J; junction bases unmatched: 4. The CDR3 is made up of 15 amino acids. The germline CDR1 and CDR2 sequences are LNHDA and SQIVND (reference sequence). The CDR3 loop is CASSMSGGGSDTQYF. CDR3 DNA sequence: TGTGCCAGTAGTATGAGCGGGGGGGGTTCAGATACGCAGTATTTT.

The genes are TRBV2 and TRBJ1-2; D is undetermined. The CDR3 is 14 amino acids. V lost 7 bases and J lost 4, with 16 bases in between. Germline V CDR1 and CDR2: SNHLY, FYNNEI. The CDR3 spells CASIPLGRSYGYTF. The CDR3 bases are TGTGCCAGCATCCCGTTGGGCAGGTCCTATGGCTACACCTTC.

The rearrangement joins TRBV4-1 to TRBJ1-2; no definite D call. The germline V and J ends were trimmed by 1 base and 7 bases, with 10 bases remaining between them. The CDR3 sequence is 13 residues long. Per germline, CDR1 MGHRA and CDR2 YSYEKL. The CDR3 loop is CASSQVGLGGYTF. Here the CDR3 DNA reads TGCGCCAGCAGCCAAGTAGGCCTGGGTGGCTACACCTTC.

There are a few counts of this clonotype. CDR3 in DNA: TGTGCCAGCTCACCCAGGACAGGGATTTTTAATTCACCCCTCCACTTT. This codes for CASSPRTGIFNSPLHF. The chain is built from TRBV18 and TRBJ1-6; 8 nucleotides agree with TRBD1. J lost 6 bases, V lost 3 bases, and 7 bases had no gene match. CDR3 size: 16 residues. Germline values: CDR1 KGHSH, CDR2 LQKENI.

There are many counts of this clonotype. The chain links TRBV7-2 to TRBJ1-3; perhaps TRBD1 as D (6 bases). Germline V gives CDR1 SGHTA, CDR2 FQGNSA. The CDR3 length is 14 residues. V lost 8 bases and J lost 0, with 11 bases in between. The CDR3 sequence: CASLRTVSGNTIYF. Written as DNA, the CDR3 is TGTGCCAGCCTGAGGACAGTCTCTGGAAACACCATATATTTT.

The V and J genes are TRBV18 and TRBJ1-2; D possibly corresponds to TRBD1 (6 bases). The CDR3 is made up of 15 amino acids. V gave up 5 bases and J gave up 1 base, with 14 bases separating them. The germline CDR1 and CDR2 sequences are KGHSH and LQKENI. CDR3 coding DNA: TGTGCCAGCTCATCTGGGACAAGTAGTAACTATGGCTACACCTTC. Its protein is CASSSGTSSNYGYTF. Drawing the rest from reference TRBV18 and TRBJ1-2, the complete variable domain is NAGVMQNPRHLVRRRGQEARLRCSPMKGHSHVYWYRQLPEEGLKFMVYLQKENIIDESGMPKERFSAEFPKEGPSILRIQQVVRGDSAAYFCASSSGTSSNYGYTFGSGTRLTVV.

The table lists this clonotype with many counts. The rearrangement joins TRBV6-2 or TRBV6-3 to TRBJ2-6; 7 bases map to TRBD2. The V gene end was trimmed by 4 bases and the J gene end by 4 bases; junction bases not matched to a gene: 4. The CDR3 contains 15 residues. The germline V gene has CDR1 MNHEY and CDR2 SVGEGT. CDR3 protein: CASSWGGTGANVLTF. For the CDR3, the DNA is TGTGCCAGCAGTTGGGGGGGAACCGGGGCCAACGTCCTGACTTTC.

This clonotype was seen many times. The rearrangement links TRBV4-1 to TRBJ2-2; no clear D gene. CDR1 MGHRA and CDR2 YSYEKL come from the germline V gene. Trimming took 6 bases from V and 5 from J, leaving 10 bases between them. The CDR3 consists of 13 residues. Here the CDR3 reads CASRPTPTGELFF. The CDR3 DNA sequence: TGCGCCAGCAGACCTACACCTACCGGGGAGCTGTTTTTT.

This chain joins TRBV27 and TRBJ2-3, with 8 bases aligning to TRBD1. Trimming removed 8 bases from V and 0 bases from J; junction bases left unmatched: 7. This CDR3 contains 15 residues. CDR1 MNHEY and CDR2 SMNVEV come from the germline V gene (reference sequence). The CDR3 region is CASGKDRGSTDTQYF. The CDR3, as DNA: TGTGCCAGCGGAAAAGACAGGGGTAGCACAGATACGCAGTATTTT.

This clonotype was counted ten times or more. CDR3 sequence reads: CAISENGSTDTQYF. The CDR3 DNA reads TGTGCCATCAGTGAGAACGGCTCCACAGATACGCAGTATTTT. This chain uses TRBV10-3 with TRBJ2-3; D not certain. Germline CDR1 reads ENHRY; CDR2 reads SYGVKD. With 2 bases removed from V and 2 bases from J, the gap between germline ends came to 8 bases. This CDR3 contains 14 residues.

This clonotype has just a few counts. This chain's CDR3 is CASSSSGGLNTGELFF. CDR3 DNA sequence: TGCGCCAGCAGCTCAAGTGGAGGGTTGAACACCGGGGAGCTGTTTTTT. V usage is TRBV5-1 and J usage is TRBJ2-2, with a possible D match to TRBD2 (6 bases). Germline V gene sequence: CDR1 SGHRS, CDR2 YFSETQ. The CDR3 contains 16 residues. With 3 bases removed from V and 1 base from J, the gap between germline ends came to 13 bases. The entire variable domain, with the rest obtained from reference TRBV5-1 and TRBJ2-2, is as follows: KAGVTQTPRYLIKTRGQQVTLSCSPISGHRSVSWYQQTPGQGLQFLFEYFSETQRNKGNFPGRFSGRQFSNSRSEMNVSTLELGDSALYLCASSSSGGLNTGELFFGEGSRLTVL.

This clonotype showed up many times. The V gene is TRBV6-5, the J gene TRBJ1-5; 11 nucleotides line up with TRBD1. The CDR3 consists of 18 residues. Germline-derived CDR1 and CDR2 are MNHEY and SVGAGI. The V gene end was trimmed by 4 bases and the J gene end by 3 bases; junction bases not matched to a gene: 11. The CDR3: CASSSGQGASVFNQPQHF. The CDR3 DNA reads as TGTGCCAGCAGTTCTGGACAGGGGGCGTCTGTATTCAATCAGCCCCAGCATTTT.

At least ten counts were recorded for this clonotype. J is TRBJ2-1 and V is TRBV7-9; the match to TRBD1 covers 7 bases. The trim removed 7 bases at V and 6 bases at J, leaving 18 bases unmatched. In germline, CDR1 is SEHNR, CDR2 FQNEAQ (reference sequence). There are 17 residues in the CDR3. The CDR3 loop is CASIIVKGTVPSNEQFF. The CDR3 DNA sequence: TGTGCCAGCATCATAGTAAAGGGGACAGTGCCCTCCAATGAGCAGTTCTTC.

This chain links TRBV12-3 or TRBV12-4 with TRBJ2-3, with TRBD2 matching 11 bases. This CDR3 region has 16 residues. The trim removed 6 bases at V and 6 bases at J, leaving 11 bases unmatched. CDR3 nucleotide sequence: TGTGCCAGCAGCTCCCCACCGGGACTAGCGGTGGATACGCAGTATTTT. It yields the protein CASSSPPGLAVDTQYF.

This clonotype occurred a few times. V and J are TRBV6-5 and TRBJ1-3; D call uncertain. The CDR3 loop spans 15 amino acids. Germline-derived CDR1 and CDR2 are MNHEY and SVGAGI. V was clipped by 2 bases and J by 0 bases, with 8 bases between them. CDR3 coding DNA: TGTGCCAGCAGTTACGCAGGAGACTCTGGAAACACCATATATTTT. Amino acid sequence: CASSYAGDSGNTIYF.

This clonotype appeared many times. V usage is TRBV6-4 and J usage is TRBJ2-3, with 9 bases lining up with TRBD2. The CDR3 is made up of 16 amino acids. Germline V gene lookup returns CDR1 MRHNA and CDR2 SNTAGT. V was clipped by 4 bases and J by 4 bases; unmatched bases: 9. This CDR3 is CASSVAGGGAADTQYF. The CDR3 DNA reads TGTGCCAGCAGTGTGGCCGGCGGGGGGGCAGCAGATACGCAGTATTTT.